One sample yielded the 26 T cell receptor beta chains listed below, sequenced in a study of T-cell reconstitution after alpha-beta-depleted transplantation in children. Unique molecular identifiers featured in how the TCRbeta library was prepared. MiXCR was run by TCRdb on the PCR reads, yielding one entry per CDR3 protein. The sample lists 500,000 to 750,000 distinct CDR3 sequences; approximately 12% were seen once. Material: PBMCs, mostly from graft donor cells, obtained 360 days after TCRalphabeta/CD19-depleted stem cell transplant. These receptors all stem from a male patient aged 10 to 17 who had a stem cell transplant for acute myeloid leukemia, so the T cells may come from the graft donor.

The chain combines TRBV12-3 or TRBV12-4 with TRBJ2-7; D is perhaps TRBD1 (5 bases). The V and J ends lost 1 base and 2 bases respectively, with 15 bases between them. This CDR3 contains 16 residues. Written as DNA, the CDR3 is TGTGCCAGCAGTTTAGTTTGGGGCGGACGGGCCTACGAGCAGTACTTC. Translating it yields CASSLVWGGRAYEQYF.

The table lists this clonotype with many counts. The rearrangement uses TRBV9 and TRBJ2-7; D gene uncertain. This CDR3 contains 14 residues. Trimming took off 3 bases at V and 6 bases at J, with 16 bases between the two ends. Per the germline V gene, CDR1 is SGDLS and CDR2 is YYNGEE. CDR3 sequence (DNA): TGTGCCAGCAGCGCATACTCCGGTTCGGGCGAGCAGTACTTC. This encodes CASSAYSGSGEQYF.

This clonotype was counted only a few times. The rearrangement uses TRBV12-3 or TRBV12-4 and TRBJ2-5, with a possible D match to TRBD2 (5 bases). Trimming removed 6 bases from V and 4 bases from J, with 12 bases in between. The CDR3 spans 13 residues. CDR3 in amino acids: CASSQLVPETQYF. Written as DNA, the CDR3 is TGTGCCAGCAGCCAACTAGTTCCAGAGACCCAGTACTTC.

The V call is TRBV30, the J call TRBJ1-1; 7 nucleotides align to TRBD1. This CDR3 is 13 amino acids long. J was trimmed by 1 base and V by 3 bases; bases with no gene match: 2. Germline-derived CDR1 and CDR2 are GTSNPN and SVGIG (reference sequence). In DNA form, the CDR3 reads TGTGCCTGGAGGCAGGGGGGGAACACTGAAGCTTTCTTT. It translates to CAWRQGGNTEAFF.

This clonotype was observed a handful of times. Here the CDR3 DNA reads TGTGCCAGCGCGACCGGTGAAGCTTTCTTT. Amino acid sequence: CASATGEAFF. The chain joins TRBV28 to TRBJ1-1; D not certain. V gave up 8 bases and J gave up 7 bases, with 8 bases separating them. This CDR3 comprises 10 residues. Germline V CDR1 and CDR2: MDHEN, SYDVKM.

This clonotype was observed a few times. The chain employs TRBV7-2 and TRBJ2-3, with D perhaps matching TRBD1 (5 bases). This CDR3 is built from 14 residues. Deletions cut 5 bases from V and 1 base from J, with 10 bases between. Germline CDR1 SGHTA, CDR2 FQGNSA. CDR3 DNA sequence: TGTGCCAGCAGCCCACGACAGCGCACAGATACGCAGTATTTT. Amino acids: CASSPRQRTDTQYF.

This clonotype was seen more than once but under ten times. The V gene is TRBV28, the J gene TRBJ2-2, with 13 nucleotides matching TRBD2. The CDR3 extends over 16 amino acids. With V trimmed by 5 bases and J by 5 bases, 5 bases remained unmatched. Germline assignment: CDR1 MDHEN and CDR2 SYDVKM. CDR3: CASSLRTSGRTGELFF. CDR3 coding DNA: TGTGCCAGCAGTCTCCGGACTAGCGGGAGAACCGGGGAGCTGTTTTTT.

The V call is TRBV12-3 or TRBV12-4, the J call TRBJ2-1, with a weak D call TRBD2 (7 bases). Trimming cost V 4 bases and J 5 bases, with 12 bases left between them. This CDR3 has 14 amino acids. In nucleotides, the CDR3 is TGTGCCAGCAGTTCACAGGGACTAAACAATGAGCAGTTCTTC. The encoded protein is CASSSQGLNNEQFF.

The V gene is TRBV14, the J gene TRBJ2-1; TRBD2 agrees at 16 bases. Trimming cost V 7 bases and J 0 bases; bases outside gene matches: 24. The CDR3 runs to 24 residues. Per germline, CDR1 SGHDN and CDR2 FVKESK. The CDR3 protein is CASTILLRGGLAGGGKSSYNEQFF. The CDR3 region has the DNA TGTGCCAGCACCATCCTACTTAGGGGGGGACTAGCGGGAGGGGGGAAAAGCTCCTACAATGAGCAGTTCTTC.

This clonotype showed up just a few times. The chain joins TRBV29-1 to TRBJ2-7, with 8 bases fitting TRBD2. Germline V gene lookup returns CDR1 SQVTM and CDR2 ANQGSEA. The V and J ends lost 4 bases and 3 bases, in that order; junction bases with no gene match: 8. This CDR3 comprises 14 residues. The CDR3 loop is CSVVGAGVGYEQYF. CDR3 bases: TGCAGCGTTGTAGGAGCGGGAGTGGGCTACGAGCAGTACTTC.

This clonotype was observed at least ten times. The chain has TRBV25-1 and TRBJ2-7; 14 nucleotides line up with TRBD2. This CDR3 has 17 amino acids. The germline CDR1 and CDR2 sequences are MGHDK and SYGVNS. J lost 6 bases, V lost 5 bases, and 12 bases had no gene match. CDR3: CASSLGTSGRGALEQYF. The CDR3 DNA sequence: TGTGCCAGCAGTCTCGGGACTAGCGGGAGAGGGGCGCTCGAGCAGTACTTC.

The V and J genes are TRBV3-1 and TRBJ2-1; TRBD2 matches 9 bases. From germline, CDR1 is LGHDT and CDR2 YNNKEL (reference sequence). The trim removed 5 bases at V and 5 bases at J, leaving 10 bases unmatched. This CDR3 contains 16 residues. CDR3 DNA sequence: TGTGCCAGCAGCTCCCTAGCGGGATTACCCAACAATGAGCAGTTCTTC. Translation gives CASSSLAGLPNNEQFF.

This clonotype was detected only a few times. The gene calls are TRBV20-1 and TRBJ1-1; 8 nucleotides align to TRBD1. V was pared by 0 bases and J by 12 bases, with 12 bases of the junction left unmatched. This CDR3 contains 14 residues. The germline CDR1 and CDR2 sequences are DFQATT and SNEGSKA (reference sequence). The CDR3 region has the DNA TGCAGTGCTAGAGAGCCGGACAGGGTCGAAAAATCTTTCTTT. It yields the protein CSAREPDRVEKSFF.

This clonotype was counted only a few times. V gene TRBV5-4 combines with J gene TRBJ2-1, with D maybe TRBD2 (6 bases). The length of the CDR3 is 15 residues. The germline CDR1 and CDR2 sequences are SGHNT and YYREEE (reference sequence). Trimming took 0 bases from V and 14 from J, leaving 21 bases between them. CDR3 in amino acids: CASSLARSGPGPEFF. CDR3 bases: TGTGCCAGCAGCTTGGCAAGGAGCGGGCCCGGACCGGAGTTCTTC.

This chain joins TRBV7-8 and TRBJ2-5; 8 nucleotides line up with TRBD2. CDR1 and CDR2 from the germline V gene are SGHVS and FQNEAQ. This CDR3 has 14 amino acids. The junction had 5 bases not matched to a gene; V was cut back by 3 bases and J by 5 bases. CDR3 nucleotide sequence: TGTGCCAGCAGCTTGCAGCGGGAGTCGGAGACCCAGTACTTC. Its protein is CASSLQRESETQYF. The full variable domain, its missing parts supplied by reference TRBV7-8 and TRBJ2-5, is GAGVSQSPRYKVAKRGQDVALRCDPISGHVSLFWYQQALGQGPEFLTYFQNEAQLDKSGLPSDRFFAERPEGSVSTLKIQRTQQEDSAVYLCASSLQRESETQYFGPGTRLLVL.

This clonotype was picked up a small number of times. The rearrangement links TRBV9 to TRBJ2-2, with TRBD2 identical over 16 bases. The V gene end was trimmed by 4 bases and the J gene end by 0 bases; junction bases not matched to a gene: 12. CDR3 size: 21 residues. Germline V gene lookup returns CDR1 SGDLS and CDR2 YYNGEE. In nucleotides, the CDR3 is TGTGCCAGCAGCCCCCGGGGACTAGCGGGAGGGAGGACCGCGAACACCGGGGAGCTGTTTTTT. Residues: CASSPRGLAGGRTANTGELFF.

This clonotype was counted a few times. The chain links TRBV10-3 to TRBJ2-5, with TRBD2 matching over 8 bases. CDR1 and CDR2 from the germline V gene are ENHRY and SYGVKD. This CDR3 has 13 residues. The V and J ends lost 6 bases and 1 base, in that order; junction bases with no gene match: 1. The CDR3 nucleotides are TGTGCCATCAGCCTAGCGGGCCAAGAGACCCAGTACTTC. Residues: CAISLAGQETQYF.

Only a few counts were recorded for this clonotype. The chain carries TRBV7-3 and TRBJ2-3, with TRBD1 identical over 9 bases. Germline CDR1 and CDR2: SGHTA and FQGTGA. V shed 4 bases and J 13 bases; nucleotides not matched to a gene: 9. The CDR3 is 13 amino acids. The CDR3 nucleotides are TGTGCCAGCAGCTCACAACAGGGGGCAAAGGAGTATTTT. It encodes CASSSQQGAKEYF.

In nucleotides, the CDR3 is TGCAGTGCTAGTGTCGACTTTTTCAACACCGGGGAGCTGTTTTTT. As protein: CSASVDFFNTGELFF. J is TRBJ2-2 and V is TRBV20-1; no reliable D call. Germline lookup yields CDR1 DFQATT and CDR2 SNEGSKA (reference sequence). This CDR3 is built from 15 residues. Trimming removed 3 bases at V and 2 bases at J, with 13 bases between.

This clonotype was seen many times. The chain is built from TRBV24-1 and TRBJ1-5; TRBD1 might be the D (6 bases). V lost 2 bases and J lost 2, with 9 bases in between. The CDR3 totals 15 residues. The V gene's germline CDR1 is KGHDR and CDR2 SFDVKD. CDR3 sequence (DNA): TGTGCCACCAGTGATTCGGGGGCTGGCAATCAGCCCCAGCATTTT. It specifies CATSDSGAGNQPQHF.

CDR3 in DNA: TGTGCCAGCAGTTTATTCCGTCCCAATGAGCAGTTCTTC. It specifies CASSLFRPNEQFF. The chain uses TRBV28 and TRBJ2-1, with unresolved D. V lost 1 base and J lost 6, with 7 bases in between. This CDR3 is 13 amino acids long. Per the germline V gene, CDR1 is MDHEN and CDR2 is SYDVKM.

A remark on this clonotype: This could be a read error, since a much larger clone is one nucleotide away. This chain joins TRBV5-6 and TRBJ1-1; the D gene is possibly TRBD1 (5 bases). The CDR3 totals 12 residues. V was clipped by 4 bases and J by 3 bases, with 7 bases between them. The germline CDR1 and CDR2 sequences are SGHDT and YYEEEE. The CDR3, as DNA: TGTGCCAGCAGCGTCAGGGACACTGAAGCTTTCTTT. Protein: CASSVRDTEAFF.

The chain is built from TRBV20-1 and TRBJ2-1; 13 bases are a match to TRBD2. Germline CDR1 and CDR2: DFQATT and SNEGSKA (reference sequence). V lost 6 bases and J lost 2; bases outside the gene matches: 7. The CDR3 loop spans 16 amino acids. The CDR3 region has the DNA TGCAGTGCCGACGGGACTAGCGGGATGACCTACAATGAGCAGTTCTTC. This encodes CSADGTSGMTYNEQFF.

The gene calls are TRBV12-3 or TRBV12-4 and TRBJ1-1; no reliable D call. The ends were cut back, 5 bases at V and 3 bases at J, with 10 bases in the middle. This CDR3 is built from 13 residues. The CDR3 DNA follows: TGTGCCAGCAGTACAAGCAGGTACACTGAAGCTTTCTTT. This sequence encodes CASSTSRYTEAFF.

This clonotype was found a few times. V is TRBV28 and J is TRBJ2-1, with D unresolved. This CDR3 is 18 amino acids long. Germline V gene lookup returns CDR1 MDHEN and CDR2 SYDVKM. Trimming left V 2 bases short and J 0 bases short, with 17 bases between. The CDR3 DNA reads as TGTGCCAGCAGTTTAATCGTCCTCGGGTTAAGCTCCTACAATGAGCAGTTCTTC. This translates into CASSLIVLGLSSYNEQFF.

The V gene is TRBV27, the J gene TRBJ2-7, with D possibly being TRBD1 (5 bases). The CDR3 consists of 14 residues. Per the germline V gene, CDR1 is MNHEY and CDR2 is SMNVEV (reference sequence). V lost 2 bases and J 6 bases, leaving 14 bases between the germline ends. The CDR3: CASSLGGAGLEQYF. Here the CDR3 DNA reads TGTGCCAGCAGTTTAGGTGGGGCCGGGCTCGAGCAGTACTTC.